The clone carrying this TCR beta chain was detected only a few times. Its matching antigen is unknown. These data are taken from a study of blood T cells in healthy people across ages. Study findings and constraints: Strong correlation existed between TCR beta diversity and naive T cell percentage. It was held that the diversity estimates obtained from one million T cells were underestimates.

A J-beta primer mix and a sample-barcoded 5' primer were used in a second PCR of roughly 7 to 12 cycles. Sequencing yielded, for each sample, at least 3 million paired-end reads carrying CDR3. From the 5' RACE reads, TCRdb called clonotypes with MiXCR, one entry per CDR3 protein. The table includes about 780,000 distinct CDR3 sequences, about 46% detected once. The specimen sequenced was blood. The TCR comes from a man older than 75 in good health.

CDR3 DNA: TGTGCCAGCAGCCCGCAACTAGCGGGCAGTTACAATGAGCAGTACTTC. Its translation: CASSPQLAGSYNEQYF. The chain recombines TRBV7-2 with TRBJ2-7; 9 bases line up with TRBD2. Per the germline V gene, CDR1 is SGHTA and CDR2 is FQGNSA. Losses at the gene ends were 5 bases for V and 7 bases for J; bases not matched to a gene: 15. The CDR3 sequence is 16 residues long.